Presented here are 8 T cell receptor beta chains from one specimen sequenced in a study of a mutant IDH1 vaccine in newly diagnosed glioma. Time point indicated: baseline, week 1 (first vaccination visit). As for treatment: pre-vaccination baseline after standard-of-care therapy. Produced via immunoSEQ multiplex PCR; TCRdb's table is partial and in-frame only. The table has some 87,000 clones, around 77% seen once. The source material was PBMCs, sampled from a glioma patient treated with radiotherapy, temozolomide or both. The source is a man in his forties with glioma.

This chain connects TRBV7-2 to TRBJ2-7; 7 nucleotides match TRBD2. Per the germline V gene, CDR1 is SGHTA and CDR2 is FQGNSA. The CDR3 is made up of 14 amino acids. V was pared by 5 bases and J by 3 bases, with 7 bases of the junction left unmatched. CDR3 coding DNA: TGTGCCAGCAGCCGTACGGGGGGAAGCTACGAGCAGTACTTC. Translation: CASSRTGGSYEQYF.

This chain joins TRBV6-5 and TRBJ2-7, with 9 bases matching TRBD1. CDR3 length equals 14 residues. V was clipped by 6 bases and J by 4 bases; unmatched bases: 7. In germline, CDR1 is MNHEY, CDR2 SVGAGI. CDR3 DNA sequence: TGTGCCAGCAGACCGGGACAGGGTATATACGAGCAGTACTTC. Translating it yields CASRPGQGIYEQYF.

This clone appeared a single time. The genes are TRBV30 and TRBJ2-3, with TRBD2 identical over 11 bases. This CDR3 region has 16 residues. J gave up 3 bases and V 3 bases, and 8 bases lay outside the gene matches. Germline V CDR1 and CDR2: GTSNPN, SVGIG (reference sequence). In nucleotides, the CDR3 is TGTGCCTGGAGGCTAGCGGGAGGTCTGGCAACAGATACGCAGTATTTT. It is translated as CAWRLAGGLATDTQYF.

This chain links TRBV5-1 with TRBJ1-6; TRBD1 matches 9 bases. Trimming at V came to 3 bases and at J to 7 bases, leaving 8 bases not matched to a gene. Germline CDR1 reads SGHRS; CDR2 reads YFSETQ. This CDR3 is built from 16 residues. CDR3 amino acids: CASSWGQGNSNSPLHF. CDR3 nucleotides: TGCGCCAGCAGCTGGGGACAGGGAAATTCGAATTCACCCCTCCACTTT.

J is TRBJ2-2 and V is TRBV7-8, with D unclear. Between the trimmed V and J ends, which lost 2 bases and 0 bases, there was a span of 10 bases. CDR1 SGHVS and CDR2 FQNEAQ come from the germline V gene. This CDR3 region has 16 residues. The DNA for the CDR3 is TGTGCCAGCAGCTTAATTGGGGAACCGAACACCGGGGAGCTGTTTTTT. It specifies CASSLIGEPNTGELFF.

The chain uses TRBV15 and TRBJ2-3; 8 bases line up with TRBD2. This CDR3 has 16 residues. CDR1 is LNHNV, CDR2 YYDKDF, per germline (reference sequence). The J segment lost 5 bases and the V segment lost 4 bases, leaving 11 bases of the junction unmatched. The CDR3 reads CATSKRGLGAGDTQYF. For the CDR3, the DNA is TGTGCCACCAGCAAACGGGGACTAGGAGCCGGAGATACGCAGTATTTT.

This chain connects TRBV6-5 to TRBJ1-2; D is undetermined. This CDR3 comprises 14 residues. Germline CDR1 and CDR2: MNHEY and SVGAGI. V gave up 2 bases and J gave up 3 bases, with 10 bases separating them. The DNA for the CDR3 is TGTGCCAGCAGTTACAACACCGTCTACTATGGCTACACCTTC. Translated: CASSYNTVYYGYTF.

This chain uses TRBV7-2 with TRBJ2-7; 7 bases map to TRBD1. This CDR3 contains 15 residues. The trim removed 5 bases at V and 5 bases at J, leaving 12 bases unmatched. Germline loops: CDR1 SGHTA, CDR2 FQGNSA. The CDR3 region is CASSRFAKTGDEQYF. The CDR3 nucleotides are TGTGCCAGCAGCCGATTCGCTAAAACAGGGGACGAGCAGTACTTC.